This TCR beta chain was sequenced in a study of blood T cell repertoires in COVID-19. The V gene lost 5 bases and the J gene lost 0 bases, with 11 bases spanning the gap. Germline CDR1 reads SGHTA; CDR2 reads FQGTGA. The CDR3 is 16 amino acids. Sequencing used immunoSEQ multiplex PCR; TCRdb keeps in-frame clones, though not all of them. The sample has 230,000 or so clones; around 82% are singletons. Material: PBMCs or T cells enriched from blood (not recorded which). This TCR derives from a man between 45 and 60 years old who had recovered from COVID-19. This chain connects TRBV7-3 to TRBJ2-6; tentative D call: TRBD1 (5 bases). The CDR3 reads CASSTTGFSGANVLTF. In nucleotides, the CDR3 is TGTGCCAGCAGCACTACAGGATTCTCTGGGGCCAACGTCCTGACTTTC.